Shown below are 21 T cell receptor beta chains from a single sample sequenced in a study of blood T cell repertoires in COVID-19. The repertoire was sequenced with immunoSEQ multiplex PCR; TCRdb's copy has only in-frame clones and lacks some. Among about 41,000 clones listed, over 75% were seen once. The sample taken for sequencing was peripheral blood. The receptors were sampled from a woman aged 80 or over with acute or convalescent COVID-19.

The chain employs TRBV6-6 and TRBJ2-7; weak D call: TRBD1 (6 bases). Per germline, CDR1 MNHNY and CDR2 SVGAGI (reference sequence). CDR3 length equals 15 residues. V lost 4 bases, J lost 4 bases, and 17 bases lay in between. The CDR3 loop reads CASSFSGTLIYEQYF. The CDR3 coding sequence is TGTGCCAGCAGTTTCTCGGGGACACTGATATACGAGCAGTACTTC.

The J gene is TRBJ2-5, the V gene TRBV7-2; 8 positions match TRBD2. Trimming removed 5 bases from V and 5 bases from J; junction bases left unmatched: 10. Per the germline V gene, CDR1 is SGHTA and CDR2 is FQGNSA. The CDR3 consists of 15 residues. The DNA of the CDR3 is TGTGCCAGCAGCCTTTGGACTAGCCGAGTCGAGACCCAGTACTTC. This gives the protein CASSLWTSRVETQYF. Full variable domain (remainder filled in from reference TRBV7-2 and TRBJ2-5): GAGVSQSPSNKVTEKGKDVELRCDPISGHTALYWYRQSLGQGLEFLIYFQGNSAPDKSGLPSDRFSAERTGGSVSTLTIQRTQQEDSAVYLCASSLWTSRVETQYFGPGTRLLVL.

The chain combines TRBV19 with TRBJ2-1; 9 nucleotides align to TRBD2. This CDR3 is 18 amino acids long. The germline V gene encodes CDR1 LNHDA and CDR2 SQIVND (reference sequence). Unmatched junction bases numbered 15, after V lost 1 base and J lost 8 bases. The CDR3 here is CASSIGDMASGEGDEQFF. Written as DNA, the CDR3 is TGTGCCAGTAGTATAGGGGATATGGCTAGCGGGGAAGGGGATGAGCAGTTCTTC.

V usage is TRBV9 and J usage is TRBJ1-3; 10 bases match TRBD1. From germline, CDR1 is SGDLS and CDR2 YYNGEE. CDR3 length: 18 residues. Unmatched junction bases numbered 11, after V lost 4 bases and J lost 1 base. CDR3: CASSPPGTGVPSGNTIYF. In DNA, the CDR3 is TGTGCCAGCAGCCCCCCCGGGACAGGGGTTCCATCTGGAAACACCATATATTTT.

The rearrangement uses TRBV30 and TRBJ2-6; D is possibly TRBD1 (5 bases). CDR1 and CDR2 from the germline V gene are GTSNPN and SVGIG (reference sequence). There are 13 residues in the CDR3. Deletions cut 2 bases from V and 9 bases from J, with 11 bases between. CDR3 sequence reads: CAWSRQGINVLTF. DNA for the CDR3: TGTGCCTGGAGTCGCCAGGGTATCAACGTCCTGACTTTC.

This chain joins TRBV11-3 and TRBJ2-4; 8 positions match TRBD2. The CDR3 is made up of 16 amino acids. The V and J ends lost 5 bases and 0 bases, in that order; junction bases with no gene match: 6. Looked up from germline, CDR1 is SGHNT and CDR2 is YENEEA. DNA for the CDR3: TGTGCCAGCAGCCCCGGGGGGGGATTAGCCAAAAACATTCAGTACTTC. Protein product: CASSPGGGLAKNIQYF.

The chain uses TRBV7-2 and TRBJ2-2; 14 bases line up with TRBD2. V was pared by 5 bases and J by 7 bases, with 12 bases of the junction left unmatched. Looked up from germline, CDR1 is SGHTA and CDR2 is FQGNSA. CDR3 length: 18 amino acids. The CDR3 DNA follows: TGTGCCAGCAGCCCGACCCTGACTAGCGGGGGGGTAATCGGGGAGCTGTTTTTT. This sequence encodes CASSPTLTSGGVIGELFF.

V usage is TRBV9 and J usage is TRBJ2-1, with 7 bases identical to TRBD2. Germline V gene sequence: CDR1 SGDLS, CDR2 YYNGEE. This CDR3 contains 15 residues. With 0 bases clipped from V and 3 bases from J, the junction kept 3 bases outside the gene matches. The CDR3: CASSVAAGVYNEQFF. In nucleotides, the CDR3 is TGTGCCAGCAGCGTAGCGGCGGGGGTCTACAATGAGCAGTTCTTC.

The rearrangement links TRBV6-5 to TRBJ2-1; 13 positions agree with TRBD2. Per germline, CDR1 MNHEY and CDR2 SVGAGI. Trimming removed 6 bases from V and 10 bases from J; junction bases left unmatched: 6. This CDR3 has 14 residues. In DNA form, the CDR3 reads TGTGCCAGCAGCACTAGCGGGGGGGTAGGGGAGCAGTTCTTC. This codes for CASSTSGGVGEQFF.

The chain joins TRBV5-4 to TRBJ2-1; D is possibly TRBD1 (5 bases). CDR1 and CDR2 (germline): SGHNT, YYREEE (reference sequence). The V and J ends lost 2 bases and 10 bases respectively, with 13 bases between them. There are 13 residues in the CDR3. The CDR3 region is CASSFWIRGEQFF. Here the CDR3 DNA reads TGTGCCAGCAGCTTTTGGATAAGGGGAGAGCAGTTCTTC. Drawing the rest from reference TRBV5-4 and TRBJ2-1, the complete variable domain is ETGVTQSPTHLIKTRGQQVTLRCSSQSGHNTVSWYQQALGQGPQFIFQYYREEENGRGNFPPRFSGLQFPNYSSELNVNALELDDSALYLCASSFWIRGEQFFGPGTRLTVL.

J is TRBJ2-7 and V is TRBV15; D may be TRBD2 (5 bases). Germline CDR1 reads LNHNV; CDR2 reads YYDKDF (reference sequence). Trimming stripped 1 base from V and 3 bases from J, with 13 bases between. This CDR3 is 15 amino acids long. In DNA form, the CDR3 reads TGTGCCACCAGCAGAGGGAAGGCCCGGGGCTACGAGCAGTACTTC. Amino acids: CATSRGKARGYEQYF.

The chain employs TRBV19 and TRBJ2-7, with 9 bases aligning to TRBD1. V lost 6 bases, J lost 3 bases, and 3 bases stayed unmatched. CDR1 LNHDA and CDR2 SQIVND come from the germline V gene (reference sequence). The CDR3 has 13 residues. The CDR3 reads CASSGQGIYEQYF. CDR3 DNA sequence: TGTGCCAGTAGCGGACAGGGGATCTACGAGCAGTACTTC.

The chain has TRBV2 and TRBJ2-5; D is perhaps TRBD2 (5 bases). The ends were cut back, 4 bases at V and 3 bases at J, with 9 bases in the middle. This CDR3 has 13 amino acids. Per germline, CDR1 SNHLY and CDR2 FYNNEI. The CDR3 reads CASSGLAKETQYF. In nucleotides, the CDR3 is TGTGCCAGCAGTGGTCTAGCAAAAGAGACCCAGTACTTC.

V gene TRBV27 combines with J gene TRBJ1-3; the match to TRBD1 covers 7 bases. The CDR3 is 15 amino acids. Looked up from germline, CDR1 is MNHEY and CDR2 is SMNVEV (reference sequence). V dropped 3 bases and J dropped 2; count of bases not matched to a gene: 4. The DNA for the CDR3 is TGTGCCAGCAGTTTGTCAGGGACAGCTGGAAACACCATATATTTT. Residues: CASSLSGTAGNTIYF.

Points on this clone: The sample holds other DNA sequences that translate to the same CDR3. V is TRBV19 and J is TRBJ1-5; D is ambiguous. The CDR3 sequence is 13 residues long. Germline assignment: CDR1 LNHDA and CDR2 SQIVND (reference sequence). V gave up 2 bases and J gave up 5 bases, with 7 bases separating them. CDR3 residues: CASSISGDQPQHF. The CDR3 bases are TGTGCCAGTAGTATATCCGGGGATCAGCCCCAGCATTTT.

This chain connects TRBV12-3 or TRBV12-4 to TRBJ1-1, with 8 bases aligning to TRBD1. The CDR3 length is 13 residues. The V gene end was trimmed by 5 bases and the J gene end by 4 bases; junction bases not matched to a gene: 3. The CDR3 coding sequence is TGTGCCAGCAGTCTCAGGGGGCTCACTGAAGCTTTCTTT. It encodes CASSLRGLTEAFF.

The V gene is TRBV7-8, the J gene TRBJ2-7; a possible D gene is TRBD2 (5 bases). The CDR3 length is 12 residues. V gave up 5 bases and J gave up 5 bases, with 10 bases separating them. CDR1 and CDR2 (germline): SGHVS, FQNEAQ. The CDR3 DNA sequence: TGTGCCAGCAGCCACGGGGAGAACGAGCAGTACTTC. As protein: CASSHGENEQYF.

This chain joins TRBV5-8 and TRBJ1-2; tentatively, D is TRBD1 (6 bases). The CDR3 loop spans 15 amino acids. Trimming removed 3 bases from V and 5 bases from J, with 17 bases in between. Germline V gene lookup returns CDR1 SGHTS and CDR2 YDEGEE. The CDR3 loop reads CASSYRQALGYGYTF. As DNA, the CDR3 is TGTGCCAGCAGCTACCGACAGGCCCTGGGGTATGGCTACACCTTC.

The chain uses TRBV10-1 and TRBJ2-1, with D perhaps TRBD2 (6 bases). The CDR3 spans 15 residues. Germline CDR1 reads WNHNN; CDR2 reads SYGVQD (reference sequence). Trimming cost V 2 bases and J 7 bases, with 15 bases left between them. CDR3 residues: CASSEPSAGRNEQFF. The CDR3 bases are TGCGCCAGCAGTGAGCCCAGCGCGGGGAGAAATGAGCAGTTCTTC.

This chain joins TRBV9 and TRBJ1-2; 9 nucleotides match TRBD1. After removal of 3 bases from V and 7 bases from J, the junction contained 7 bases not matched to a gene. Germline V lookup: CDR1 SGDLS, CDR2 YYNGEE. CDR3 size: 14 residues. For the CDR3, the DNA is TGTGCCAGCAGCGGGGGGACAGGGAGAGGTGGCTACACCTTC. It specifies CASSGGTGRGGYTF.

The V gene is TRBV6-5, the J gene TRBJ2-3; D uncertain. V shed 5 bases and J shed 4 bases, with 7 bases lying between them. Germline-derived CDR1 and CDR2 are MNHEY and SVGAGI. CDR3 length: 12 amino acids. CDR3 DNA: TGTGCCAGCAGTCAGGAAGCAGATACGCAGTATTTT. The encoded protein is CASSQEADTQYF.